Below are 8 T cell receptor beta chains sequenced from a single sample in a study of blood T cell repertoires in COVID-19. Assay: immunoSEQ multiplex PCR; the TCRdb copy retains only in-frame clones and omits some. The repertoire has around 80,000 clones, about 73% of them found once; the top ten carry around 5.8%. Sequenced input: peripheral blood. All receptors derive from a middle-aged man with active or convalescent COVID-19.

The chain links TRBV24-1 to TRBJ2-3; 9 bases map to TRBD2. Germline trimming cut 9 bases from V and 4 bases from J; bases unmatched to any gene: 4. This CDR3 is built from 13 residues. From germline, CDR1 is KGHDR and CDR2 SFDVKD. The CDR3: CATGPSGADTQYF. CDR3 DNA: TGTGCCACCGGGCCTAGCGGGGCAGATACGCAGTATTTT.

V gene TRBV19 combines with J gene TRBJ1-1; D gene unclear. The CDR3 has 15 amino acids. The V and J ends lost 3 bases and 4 bases respectively, with 15 bases between them. Germline V gene lookup returns CDR1 LNHDA and CDR2 SQIVND (reference sequence). CDR3 bases: TGTGCCAGTAGTATTGAGGGTCCACCCACCACTGAAGCTTTCTTT. This sequence encodes CASSIEGPPTTEAFF.

V usage is TRBV30 and J usage is TRBJ1-5, with D hard to call. Germline CDR1 reads GTSNPN; CDR2 reads SVGIG (reference sequence). CDR3 length: 15 amino acids. V was cut by 0 bases and J by 0 bases, with 9 bases left in between. CDR3 protein: CAWSVRRGSNQPQHF. DNA for the CDR3: TGTGCCTGGAGTGTACGCCGGGGTAGCAATCAGCCCCAGCATTTT.

The chain links TRBV6-5 to TRBJ1-1; 8 bases line up with TRBD1. The trim removed 5 bases at V and 6 bases at J, leaving 8 bases unmatched. This CDR3 is built from 14 residues. The germline CDR1 and CDR2 sequences are MNHEY and SVGAGI. CDR3 sequence (DNA): TGTGCCAGCAGTAATTACGGACAGGGCTCTGAAGCTTTCTTT. Translating gives CASSNYGQGSEAFF.

The chain is built from TRBV11-2 and TRBJ1-1, with 9 nucleotides matching TRBD1. With 6 bases clipped from V and 10 bases from J, the junction kept 12 bases outside the gene matches. The CDR3 totals 14 residues. Germline V gene sequence: CDR1 SGHAT, CDR2 FQNNGV. CDR3 region: CASSWDRDQSRAFF. As DNA, the CDR3 is TGTGCCAGCAGTTGGGACAGGGATCAGAGTAGAGCTTTCTTT.

This clone was found once. The chain employs TRBV5-1 and TRBJ1-1, with 7 bases lining up with TRBD1. The germline CDR1 and CDR2 sequences are SGHRS and YFSETQ. CDR3 length: 14 residues. The J segment lost 0 bases and the V segment lost 4 bases, leaving 3 bases of the junction unmatched. The chain's CDR3 is CASSGGQLNTEAFF. The CDR3 nucleotides read TGCGCCAGCAGCGGGGGACAGCTGAACACTGAAGCTTTCTTT.

This clone was detected once. The chain is built from TRBV7-2 and TRBJ2-7; 12 bases are shared with TRBD2. CDR1 is SGHTA, CDR2 FQGNSA, per germline. Unmatched junction bases numbered 6, after V lost 7 bases and J lost 2 bases. The CDR3 totals 15 residues. CDR3 bases: TGTGCCAGCACCCGGACTAGCGGGACGACCTACGAGCAGTACTTC. Translating it yields CASTRTSGTTYEQYF.

The chain employs TRBV27 and TRBJ1-5, with D hard to call. Trimming took off 2 bases at V and 0 bases at J, with 5 bases between the two ends. Germline V gives CDR1 MNHEY, CDR2 SMNVEV (reference sequence). The CDR3 is 14 amino acids. For the CDR3, the DNA is TGTGCCAGCAGTTTAATCTATAGCAATCAGCCCCAGCATTTT. This translates into CASSLIYSNQPQHF.